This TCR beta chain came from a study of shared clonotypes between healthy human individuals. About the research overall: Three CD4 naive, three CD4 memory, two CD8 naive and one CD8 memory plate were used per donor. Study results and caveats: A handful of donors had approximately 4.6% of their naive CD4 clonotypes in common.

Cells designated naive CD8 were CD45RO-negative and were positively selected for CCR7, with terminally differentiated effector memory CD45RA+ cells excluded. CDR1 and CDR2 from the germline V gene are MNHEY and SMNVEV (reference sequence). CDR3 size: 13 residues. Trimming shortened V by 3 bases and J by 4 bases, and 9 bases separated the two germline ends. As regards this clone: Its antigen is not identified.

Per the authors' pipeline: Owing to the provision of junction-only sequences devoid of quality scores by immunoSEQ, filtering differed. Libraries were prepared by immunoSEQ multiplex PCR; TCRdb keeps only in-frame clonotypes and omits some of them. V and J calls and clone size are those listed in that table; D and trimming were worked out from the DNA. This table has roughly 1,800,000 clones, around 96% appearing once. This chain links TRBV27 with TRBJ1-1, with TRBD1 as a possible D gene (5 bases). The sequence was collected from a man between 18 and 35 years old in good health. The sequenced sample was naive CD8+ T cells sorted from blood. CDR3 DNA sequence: TGTGCCAGCAGTTTTGGAGGGGCCACTGAAGCTTTCTTT. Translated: CASSFGGATEAFF.